The present T cell receptor beta chain was sequenced within a study of PD-1 blockade in classical Hodgkin lymphoma. Regarding the study as a whole: The drivers behind the repertoire differences, possibly disease activity or prior therapy, remain undefined.

This table comes from immunoSEQ multiplex PCR, and its TCRdb copy is limited to in-frame clones, with some not included. Counted here are approximately 100,000 clones, roughly 92% occurring once; the ten biggest clones make up over 2.5%. About this clone: Its specificity is unknown.

Germline CDR1 and CDR2: MNHEY and SVGAGI. The CDR3 is 11 residues long. The ends were cut back, 5 bases at V and 8 bases at J, with 9 bases in the middle. Every patient was affected by relapse after autologous stem cell transplantation, while exposure to brentuximab vedotin was not uniform. The source material was peripheral blood mononuclear cells (PBMCs), sampled at baseline. This chain uses TRBV6-5 with TRBJ1-1; the D gene is possibly TRBD1 (5 bases). The source is a human donor with classical Hodgkin lymphoma. CDR3: CASSKRGEAFF. CDR3 DNA sequence: TGTGCCAGCAGTAAGAGGGGAGAAGCTTTCTTT.